This passage covers 5 T cell receptor beta chains from one sample sequenced in a study of blood T cell repertoires in COVID-19 (dated by TCRdb to 2020 to 2021). Library prep was done by the immunoSEQ multiplex PCR assay. The clones in this table, taken by TCRdb from immuneACCESS, are in-frame only. Not every clone is retained; where verified, under half of the shortfall comes from an unresolved V gene, and the cause of the rest is unknown. The sample table shows 220,000 or so clones, and approximately 78% are seen once. Together, the top ten hold under 8.5% of the sample. Sequencing input: peripheral blood. The receptors originated from a woman older than 75 with COVID-19, enrolled during active disease.

V gene TRBV6-2 or TRBV6-3 combines with J gene TRBJ2-5; D is undetermined. Trimming pared 5 bases from V and 7 bases from J, leaving 17 bases between. CDR1 MNHEY and CDR2 SVGEGT come from the germline V gene. The CDR3 has 14 residues. The CDR3 region has the DNA TGTGCCAGCAGTCTCGCCGGGTCTAAAGGGACCCAGTACTTC. It encodes CASSLAGSKGTQYF.

This clone was seen many times. The chain combines TRBV19 with TRBJ2-7, with 10 bases that match TRBD2. J lost 3 bases, V lost 5 bases, and 4 bases had no gene match. CDR3 length equals 14 residues. Germline V gene sequence: CDR1 LNHDA, CDR2 SQIVND (reference sequence). The chain's CDR3 is CASSRSGRYYEQYF. DNA of the CDR3: TGTGCCAGTAGTCGTAGCGGGAGGTACTACGAGCAGTACTTC.

The chain links TRBV5-4 to TRBJ2-3, with TRBD2 matching over 10 bases. CDR3 length: 18 residues. The J segment lost 6 bases and the V segment lost 0 bases, leaving 13 bases of the junction unmatched. Looked up from germline, CDR1 is SGHNT and CDR2 is YYREEE (reference sequence). The CDR3, as DNA: TGTGCCAGCAGCTTGGGTCCCGGGAGCGGGGGGGCCGTGGATACGCAGTATTTT. Its translation: CASSLGPGSGGAVDTQYF.

The gene calls are TRBV5-1 and TRBJ2-3; 10 nucleotides agree with TRBD2. CDR1 SGHRS and CDR2 YFSETQ come from the germline V gene. The J segment lost 2 bases and the V segment lost 2 bases, leaving 2 bases of the junction unmatched. There are 15 residues in the CDR3. CDR3 DNA: TGCGCCAGCAGCTTCACTAGCGGGGACACAGATACGCAGTATTTT. It encodes CASSFTSGDTDTQYF.

About this clone: Different DNA sequences within this sample yield the same CDR3. The chain couples TRBV7-2 to TRBJ2-3; D ambiguous. Germline CDR1 and CDR2: SGHTA and FQGNSA. The CDR3 sequence is 12 residues long. The V end was cut by 5 bases, the J end by 0 bases, with 3 bases between. The CDR3 loop is CASSPSTDTQYF. The CDR3 DNA is TGTGCCAGCAGCCCAAGCACAGATACGCAGTATTTT. Filled out from reference TRBV7-2 and TRBJ2-3, the complete variable domain reads GAGVSQSPSNKVTEKGKDVELRCDPISGHTALYWYRQSLGQGLEFLIYFQGNSAPDKSGLPSDRFSAERTGGSVSTLTIQRTQQEDSAVYLCASSPSTDTQYFGPGTRLTVL.